The 15 T cell receptor beta chains presented below share a single source sample, sequenced in a study of radiotherapy plus CTLA-4 blockade in lung cancer. Data came from immunoSEQ multiplex PCR; TCRdb stores just in-frame clones and leaves some out. The profile shows tens of thousands of clones, about 76% of them singletons. Source: peripheral blood, taken from a patient treated with radiotherapy plus ipilimumab. Receptor source: a human donor with non-small cell lung cancer whose response to radiotherapy plus ipilimumab could not be evaluated.

In its sample, this clone was seen once. The J gene is TRBJ1-3, the V gene TRBV6-6, with 7 bases matching TRBD1. The CDR3 totals 15 residues. Germline CDR1 reads MNHNY; CDR2 reads SVGAGI (reference sequence). The V segment lost 2 bases and the J segment 3 bases; nucleotides outside the gene matches: 4. CDR3 nucleotide sequence: TGTGCCAGCAGTTACCAGAGGGACAGTGGAAACACCATATATTTT. It translates to CASSYQRDSGNTIYF.

The rearrangement links TRBV6-5 to TRBJ2-5; the match to TRBD2 covers 8 bases. The CDR3 is made up of 16 amino acids. J was trimmed by 7 bases and V by 2 bases; bases with no gene match: 12. The germline V gene encodes CDR1 MNHEY and CDR2 SVGAGI. CDR3 sequence: CASSYGRGGREVTQYF. The CDR3 region has the DNA TGTGCCAGCAGTTACGGGCGGGGAGGGCGGGAGGTGACCCAGTACTTC.

The J gene is TRBJ1-2, the V gene TRBV28; D gene unclear. Germline assignment: CDR1 MDHEN and CDR2 SYDVKM. The CDR3 has 17 residues. V lost 3 bases to trimming and J lost 4 bases, with 21 bases between them. The CDR3 loop reads CASSFRPWAITFYGYTF. The CDR3 DNA reads TGTGCCAGCAGTTTCCGCCCTTGGGCGATTACCTTCTATGGCTACACCTTC.

The V and J genes are TRBV6-5 and TRBJ1-1; D is possibly TRBD1 (6 bases). In germline, CDR1 is MNHEY, CDR2 SVGAGI. V was trimmed by 0 bases and J by 1 base, leaving 6 bases between them. The CDR3 covers 14 residues. The CDR3 coding sequence is TGTGCCAGCAGTTACTCCAGGGGGAACACTGAAGCTTTCTTT. Its protein product is CASSYSRGNTEAFF.

The CDR3 region is CASSLEGANTEAFF. The CDR3 DNA sequence: TGTGCCAGCAGCTTAGAGGGGGCGAACACTGAAGCTTTCTTT. This chain uses TRBV7-9 with TRBJ1-1; 7 nucleotides line up with TRBD1. The CDR3 contains 14 residues. The germline CDR1 and CDR2 sequences are SEHNR and FQNEAQ (reference sequence). Trimming removed 1 base from V and 1 base from J; junction bases left unmatched: 0.

The CDR3 protein is CASSFTGGRGYTF. Here the CDR3 DNA reads TGTGCCAGCAGCTTCACAGGGGGCAGAGGCTACACCTTC. The chain carries TRBV7-6 and TRBJ1-2; 9 bases agree with TRBD1. In germline, CDR1 is SGHVS, CDR2 FNYEAQ. Trimming cost V 3 bases and J 8 bases; bases outside gene matches: 4. CDR3 length: 13 residues. Based on the CDR3 plus reference TRBV7-6 and TRBJ1-2, the full variable domain is GAGVSQSPRYKVTKRGQDVALRCDPISGHVSLYWYRQALGQGPEFLTYFNYEAQQDKSGLPNDRFSAERPEGSISTLTIQRTEQRDSAMYRCASSFTGGRGYTFGSGTRLTVV.

The chain combines TRBV19 with TRBJ2-3, with unresolved D. Trimming stripped 5 bases from V and 2 bases from J, with 11 bases between. This CDR3 contains 14 residues. CDR1 LNHDA and CDR2 SQIVND come from the germline V gene (reference sequence). The CDR3 loop reads CASSPPYTTDTQYF. Written as DNA, the CDR3 is TGTGCCAGTAGTCCCCCATACACCACAGATACGCAGTATTTT.

This sequence joins TRBV7-2 and TRBJ1-3; 7 bases fit TRBD1. V was clipped by 4 bases and J by 0 bases; unmatched bases: 3. CDR1 and CDR2 (germline): SGHTA, FQGNSA. The CDR3 totals 15 residues. Here the CDR3 reads CASSSGQFSGNTIYF. For the CDR3, the DNA is TGTGCCAGCAGCTCGGGACAGTTCTCTGGAAACACCATATATTTT.

V gene TRBV6-6 combines with J gene TRBJ2-1; 8 bases line up with TRBD1. The CDR3 totals 15 residues. Trimming cost V 6 bases and J 4 bases; bases outside gene matches: 8. Per the germline V gene, CDR1 is MNHNY and CDR2 is SVGAGI (reference sequence). CDR3 in amino acids: CASSPSDRGYNEQFF. CDR3 sequence (DNA): TGTGCCAGCAGCCCTAGCGACAGGGGATACAATGAGCAGTTCTTC.

The rearrangement uses TRBV18 and TRBJ2-5, with TRBD2 identical over 11 bases. This CDR3 spans 16 amino acids. CDR1 and CDR2 from the germline V gene are KGHSH and LQKENI. V lost 3 bases, J lost 5 bases, and 8 bases stayed unmatched. The CDR3 is CASSPKLAGVWETQYF. The DNA for the CDR3 is TGTGCCAGCTCACCGAAACTAGCGGGAGTATGGGAGACCCAGTACTTC.

The chain has TRBV19 and TRBJ2-3; tentative D call: TRBD2 (7 bases). Trimming took off 3 bases at V and 2 bases at J, with 21 bases between the two ends. This CDR3 has 18 amino acids. In germline, CDR1 is LNHDA, CDR2 SQIVND (reference sequence). The CDR3 spells CASSIDAQGGGFTDTQYF. CDR3 sequence (DNA): TGTGCCAGTAGTATCGACGCACAGGGCGGGGGCTTCACAGATACGCAGTATTTT.

About this clone itself: Different DNA sequences within this sample yield the same CDR3. The V call is TRBV7-9, the J call TRBJ2-7, with 11 nucleotides matching TRBD1. V was pared by 4 bases and J by 3 bases, with 5 bases of the junction left unmatched. Germline assignment: CDR1 SEHNR and CDR2 FQNEAQ (reference sequence). This CDR3 has 15 residues. CDR3 bases: TGTGCCAGCAGCTCCCCCGGGACAGGGGGCTACGAGCAGTACTTC. Encoded protein: CASSSPGTGGYEQYF.

The chain is built from TRBV30 and TRBJ1-3; no firm D call. Germline values: CDR1 GTSNPN, CDR2 SVGIG (reference sequence). The CDR3 has 15 residues. Deletions cut 0 bases from V and 1 base from J, with 10 bases between. The CDR3 loop is CAWSVRRSSGNTIYF. CDR3 nucleotide sequence: TGTGCCTGGAGTGTACGGAGGTCGTCTGGAAACACCATATATTTT.

This clone was detected once. The V and J genes are TRBV28 and TRBJ2-2; D gene unclear. Germline V CDR1 and CDR2: MDHEN, SYDVKM. The CDR3 has 12 residues. V was shortened by 7 bases and J by 3 bases, with 6 bases between the two germline ends. DNA for the CDR3: TGTGCCAGCACCCTGTACACCGGGGAGCTGTTTTTT. It is translated as CASTLYTGELFF.

In this sample, this clone turned up once. This chain connects TRBV7-2 to TRBJ2-3; 11 bases fit TRBD2. Germline V gene sequence: CDR1 SGHTA, CDR2 FQGNSA. V shed 6 bases and J 5 bases; nucleotides not matched to a gene: 7. The CDR3 sequence is 15 residues long. In DNA form, the CDR3 reads TGTGCCAGCAGGCTTAGCGGGGGGGCAGGAGATACGCAGTATTTT. The encoded protein is CASRLSGGAGDTQYF.